This TCR beta chain stems from a study of CD8+ T cells in alopecia areata. Study-level points and caveats: Higher clonality was seen in lesional scalp than in normal scalp, especially in alopecia totalis/universalis. Sharing of TCR sequences between patients (possibly for HLA-related reasons) was less clear than in mice.

With respect to this clone: Its cognate antigen is unknown.

Collected material from alopecia areata patients comprised lesional scalp punch biopsies and peripheral blood. RNA was isolated and reverse transcribed to cDNA, the sequencing template. Assay: immunoSEQ multiplex PCR; the TCRdb copy retains only in-frame clones and omits some. The sample has more than 9,000 clones, 57% seen once. The CDR3 is 18 amino acids. Germline CDR1 and CDR2: SGHTA and FQGTGA. The ends were cut back, 5 bases at V and 2 bases at J, with 24 bases in the middle. The sample comprised skin. This TCR came from a human donor with alopecia areata. The gene calls are TRBV7-3 and TRBJ2-5; no definite D call. Here the CDR3 reads CASSHHSLWIQPQETQYF. Written as DNA, the CDR3 is TGTGCCAGCAGCCACCACTCACTTTGGATTCAGCCTCAAGAGACCCAGTACTTC.